One and the same sample provided the 12 T cell receptor beta chains below, sequenced in a study of blood T cell repertoires in COVID-19. Profiling relied on immunoSEQ multiplex PCR, and the TCRdb table lists in-frame clones only, not all of them. This table has approximately 350,000 clones, around 90% appearing once. The sequencing input was peripheral blood. Every receptor here comes from a woman between 18 and 30 years old who had recovered from COVID-19.

The rearrangement uses TRBV5-1 and TRBJ2-2; D may be TRBD1 (5 bases). Deletions cut 3 bases from V and 0 bases from J, with 9 bases between. The CDR3 runs to 15 residues. Germline assignment: CDR1 SGHRS and CDR2 YFSETQ. The CDR3 loop is CASSSTEPNTGELFF. The CDR3 DNA follows: TGCGCCAGCAGCTCGACAGAACCGAACACCGGGGAGCTGTTTTTT.

V and J are TRBV18 and TRBJ2-7; maybe TRBD1 (5 bases). Germline V gene lookup returns CDR1 KGHSH and CDR2 LQKENI. The germline V and J ends were trimmed by 6 bases and 6 bases, with 30 bases remaining between them. CDR3 length: 18 residues. The CDR3 region is CASSRSPASAGRFAEQYV. The CDR3 region has the DNA TGTGCCAGCTCCCGGAGCCCCGCCTCCGCAGGGCGATTTGCCGAGCAGTACGTC.

The chain uses TRBV5-4 and TRBJ1-1; the D is unclear. Germline CDR1 SGHNT, CDR2 YYREEE (reference sequence). V was trimmed by 5 bases and J by 4 bases, leaving 15 bases between them. CDR3 length equals 14 residues. Here the CDR3 reads CASRLGLQPTEAFF. CDR3 nucleotides: TGTGCCAGCAGACTAGGACTCCAGCCCACTGAAGCTTTCTTT.

This clone appeared a single time. The chain carries TRBV3-1 (or the pseudogene TRBV3-2) and TRBJ1-6; D is undetermined. V dropped 3 bases and J dropped 8 bases, with 14 bases sitting between them. Germline V lookup: CDR1 LGHDT, CDR2 YNNKEL (reference sequence). CDR3 size: 15 residues. The CDR3 here is CASSHKTVPHSPLHF. Written as DNA, the CDR3 is TGTGCCAGCAGCCATAAAACGGTCCCCCATTCACCCCTCCACTTT.

V gene TRBV30 combines with J gene TRBJ1-1, with a tentative D call TRBD1 (5 bases). The CDR3 consists of 15 residues. Looked up from germline, CDR1 is GTSNPN and CDR2 is SVGIG (reference sequence). V was clipped by 4 bases and J by 2 bases, with 17 bases between them. CDR3 DNA sequence: TGTGCCTGGACCCTCGGTTCAGGGCTTAACACTGAAGCTTTCTTT. Its translation is CAWTLGSGLNTEAFF.

The chain joins TRBV11-3 to TRBJ2-1, with 8 bases fitting TRBD1. The length of the CDR3 is 15 residues. V lost 5 bases, J lost 8 bases, and 11 bases stayed unmatched. The germline V gene encodes CDR1 SGHNT and CDR2 YENEEA. In DNA, the CDR3 is TGTGCCAGCAGCGCCGGACAGGGAGGAAGCGATGAGCAGTTCTTC. This gives the protein CASSAGQGGSDEQFF.

The chain combines TRBV19 with TRBJ1-5; tentatively, D is TRBD1 (6 bases). Trimming removed 5 bases from V and 4 bases from J, with 15 bases in between. Germline values: CDR1 LNHDA, CDR2 SQIVND (reference sequence). CDR3 length equals 15 residues. CDR3 DNA: TGTGCCAGTAGTTTCCCTGGGACACGGAATCAGCCCCAGCATTTT. Its protein product is CASSFPGTRNQPQHF. Full variable domain (outside the CDR3, taken from reference TRBV19 and TRBJ1-5): DGGITQSPKYLFRKEGQNVTLSCEQNLNHDAMYWYRQDPGQGLRLIYYSQIVNDFQKGDIAEGYSVSREKKESFPLTVTSAQKNPTAFYLCASSFPGTRNQPQHFGDGTRLSIL.

V is TRBV21-1 and J is TRBJ2-5; TRBD1, the table's D call, was not compared with the DNA. TRBV21-1 is a recognized pseudogene. The CDR3 spans 15 residues. The CDR3 DNA reads as TGTGCCAGCCGACGCTACAGGGGGCCAGAAGAGACCCAGTACTTC. It yields the protein CASRRYRGPEETQYF.

V is TRBV6-6 and J is TRBJ2-1; 7 bases agree with TRBD1. Unmatched junction bases numbered 5, after V lost 2 bases and J lost 7 bases. The CDR3 has 14 amino acids. Germline V CDR1 and CDR2: MNHNY, SVGAGI (reference sequence). The CDR3 sequence: CASSYGAQGNEQFF. The CDR3 region has the DNA TGTGCCAGCAGTTACGGGGCACAGGGGAATGAGCAGTTCTTC.

The chain has TRBV11-2 and TRBJ2-1; 9 bases align to TRBD2. This CDR3 region has 13 residues. Germline V gives CDR1 SGHAT, CDR2 FQNNGV. The V gene end was trimmed by 2 bases and the J gene end by 10 bases; junction bases not matched to a gene: 3. The CDR3 nucleotides are TGTGCCAGCAGCTTACCCGGGACTAGCGAGCAGTTCTTC. Protein product: CASSLPGTSEQFF.

This chain joins TRBV27 and TRBJ2-1; 8 bases map to TRBD2. CDR1 and CDR2 (germline): MNHEY, SMNVEV (reference sequence). Trimming cost V 3 bases and J 1 base; bases outside gene matches: 11. The CDR3 has 18 residues. The CDR3 loop is CASSFRAGVAESYNEQFF. CDR3 DNA sequence: TGTGCCAGCAGTTTTCGAGCGGGAGTCGCTGAGTCCTACAATGAGCAGTTCTTC.

The chain couples TRBV10-3 to TRBJ2-7; 9 nucleotides align to TRBD1. This CDR3 spans 15 amino acids. The germline V gene encodes CDR1 ENHRY and CDR2 SYGVKD. Trimming at V came to 2 bases and at J to 7 bases, leaving 9 bases not matched to a gene. CDR3 DNA sequence: TGTGCCATCAGTGAGGGACAGGGGACCTTCGGGGAGCAGTACGTC. This encodes CAISEGQGTFGEQYV.